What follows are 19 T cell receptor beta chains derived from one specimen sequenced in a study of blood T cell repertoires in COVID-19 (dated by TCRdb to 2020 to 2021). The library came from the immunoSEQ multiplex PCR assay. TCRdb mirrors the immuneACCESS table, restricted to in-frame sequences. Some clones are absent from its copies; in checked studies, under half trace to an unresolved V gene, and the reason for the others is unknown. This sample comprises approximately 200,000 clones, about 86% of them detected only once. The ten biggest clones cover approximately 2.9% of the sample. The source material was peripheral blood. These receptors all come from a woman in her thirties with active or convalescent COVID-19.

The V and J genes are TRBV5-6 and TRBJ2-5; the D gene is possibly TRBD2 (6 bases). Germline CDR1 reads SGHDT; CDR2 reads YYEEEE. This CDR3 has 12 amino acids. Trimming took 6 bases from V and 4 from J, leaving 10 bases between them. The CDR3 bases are TGTGCCAGCACGCCCGGGGGAGAGACCCAGTACTTC. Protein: CASTPGGETQYF.

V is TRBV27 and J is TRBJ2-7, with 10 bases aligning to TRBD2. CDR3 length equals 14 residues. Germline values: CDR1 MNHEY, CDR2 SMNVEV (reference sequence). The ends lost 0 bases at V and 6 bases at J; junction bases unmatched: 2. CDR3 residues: CASSLSASGGEQYF. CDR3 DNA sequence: TGTGCCAGCAGTTTATCCGCTAGCGGGGGCGAGCAGTACTTC.

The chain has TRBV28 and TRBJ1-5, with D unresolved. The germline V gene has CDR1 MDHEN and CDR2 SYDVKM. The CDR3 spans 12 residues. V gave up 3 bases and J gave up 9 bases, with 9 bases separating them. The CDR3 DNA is TGTGCCAGCAGTTTGAGGGTCCTGCCCCAGCATTTT. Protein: CASSLRVLPQHF. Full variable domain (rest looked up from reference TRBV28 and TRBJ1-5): DVKVTQSSRYLVKRTGEKVFLECVQDMDHENMFWYRQDPGLGLRLIYFSYDVKMKEKGDIPEGYSVSREKKERFSLILESASTNQTSMYLCASSLRVLPQHFGDGTRLSIL.

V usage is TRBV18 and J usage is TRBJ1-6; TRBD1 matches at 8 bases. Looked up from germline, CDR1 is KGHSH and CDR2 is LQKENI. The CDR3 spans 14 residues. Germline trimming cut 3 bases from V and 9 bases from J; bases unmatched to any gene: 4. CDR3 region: CASSPDRAGSPLHF. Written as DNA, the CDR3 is TGTGCCAGCTCACCGGACAGGGCTGGTTCACCCCTCCACTTT.

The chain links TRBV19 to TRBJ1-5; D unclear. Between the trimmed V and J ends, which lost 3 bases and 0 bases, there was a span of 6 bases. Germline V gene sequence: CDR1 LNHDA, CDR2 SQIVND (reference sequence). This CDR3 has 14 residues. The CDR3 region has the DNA TGTGCCAGTAGTATCTTTGTTAGCAATCAGCCCCAGCATTTT. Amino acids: CASSIFVSNQPQHF.

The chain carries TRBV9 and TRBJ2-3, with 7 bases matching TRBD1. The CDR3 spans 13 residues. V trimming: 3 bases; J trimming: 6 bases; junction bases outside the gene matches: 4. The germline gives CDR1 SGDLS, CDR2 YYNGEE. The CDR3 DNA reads TGTGCCAGCAGCGCTGGGACAGCCGATACGCAGTATTTT. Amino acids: CASSAGTADTQYF. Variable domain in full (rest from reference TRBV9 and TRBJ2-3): DSGVTQTPKHLITATGQRVTLRCSPRSGDLSVYWYQQSLDQGLQFLIQYYNGEERAKGNILERFSAQQFPDLHSELNLSSLELGDSALYFCASSAGTADTQYFGPGTRLTVL.

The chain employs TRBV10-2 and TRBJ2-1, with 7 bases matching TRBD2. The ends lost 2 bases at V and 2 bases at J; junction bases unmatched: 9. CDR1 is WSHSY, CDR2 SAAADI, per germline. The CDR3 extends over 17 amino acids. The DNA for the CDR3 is TGCGCCAGCAGTGAGAGAGGCCGTGCGGGAGCCTACAATGAGCAGTTCTTC. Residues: CASSERGRAGAYNEQFF.

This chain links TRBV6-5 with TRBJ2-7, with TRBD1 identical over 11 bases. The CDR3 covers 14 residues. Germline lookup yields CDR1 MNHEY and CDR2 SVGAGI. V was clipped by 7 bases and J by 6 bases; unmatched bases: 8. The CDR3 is CASTTRDRGVEQYF. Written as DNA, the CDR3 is TGTGCCAGCACTACCCGGGACAGGGGGGTCGAGCAGTACTTC.

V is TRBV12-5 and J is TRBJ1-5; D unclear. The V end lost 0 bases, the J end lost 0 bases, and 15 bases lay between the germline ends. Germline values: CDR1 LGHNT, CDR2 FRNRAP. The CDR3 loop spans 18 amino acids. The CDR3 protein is CASGLVILADYSNQPQHF. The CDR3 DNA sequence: TGTGCTAGTGGTTTGGTTATTTTGGCAGACTATAGCAATCAGCCCCAGCATTTT.

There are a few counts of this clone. DNA of the CDR3: TGTGCCAGCAGTTACCCCGGGACTCTTTTTGAAAAACTGTTTTTT. It yields the protein CASSYPGTLFEKLFF. The genes are TRBV6-2 or TRBV6-3 and TRBJ1-4; possibly TRBD1 for D (5 bases). From germline, CDR1 is MNHEY and CDR2 SVGEGT. The CDR3 is 15 residues long. Between the trimmed V and J ends, which lost 2 bases and 7 bases, there was a span of 14 bases.

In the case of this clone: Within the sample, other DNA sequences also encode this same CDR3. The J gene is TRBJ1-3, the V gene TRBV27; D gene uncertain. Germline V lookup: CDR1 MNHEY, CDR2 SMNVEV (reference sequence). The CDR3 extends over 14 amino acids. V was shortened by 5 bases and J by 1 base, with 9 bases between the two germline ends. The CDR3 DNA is TGTGCCAGCAGTCCCAGAGGATCTGGAAACACCATATATTTT. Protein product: CASSPRGSGNTIYF.

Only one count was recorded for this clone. The CDR3: CASSLSRATDTQYF. DNA for the CDR3: TGTGCCAGCAGTTTATCTCGCGCCACAGATACGCAGTATTTT. The chain has TRBV27 and TRBJ2-3, with D unresolved. This CDR3 spans 14 amino acids. V lost 0 bases and J 2 bases, leaving 6 bases between the germline ends. From germline, CDR1 is MNHEY and CDR2 SMNVEV (reference sequence).

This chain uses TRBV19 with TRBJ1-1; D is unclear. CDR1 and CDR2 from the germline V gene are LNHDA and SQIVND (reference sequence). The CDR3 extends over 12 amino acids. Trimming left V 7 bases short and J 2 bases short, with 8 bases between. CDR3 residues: CASKERNTEAFF. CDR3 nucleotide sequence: TGTGCCAGTAAGGAGAGAAACACTGAAGCTTTCTTT.

Here the CDR3 reads CASRGSANTGELFF. The CDR3 nucleotides read TGTGCCAGCAGGGGGAGCGCCAACACCGGGGAGCTGTTTTTT. V usage is TRBV6-5 and J usage is TRBJ2-2; a possible D gene is TRBD2 (5 bases). The germline gives CDR1 MNHEY, CDR2 SVGAGI. Trimming cost V 6 bases and J 2 bases, with 10 bases left between them. CDR3 length equals 14 residues.

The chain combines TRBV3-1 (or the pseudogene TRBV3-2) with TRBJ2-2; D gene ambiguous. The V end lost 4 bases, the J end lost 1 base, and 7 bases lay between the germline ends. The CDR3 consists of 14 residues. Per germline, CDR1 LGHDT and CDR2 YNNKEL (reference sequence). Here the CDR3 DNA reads TGTGCCAGCAGCCCCGAACTGAACACCGGGGAGCTGTTTTTT. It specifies CASSPELNTGELFF.

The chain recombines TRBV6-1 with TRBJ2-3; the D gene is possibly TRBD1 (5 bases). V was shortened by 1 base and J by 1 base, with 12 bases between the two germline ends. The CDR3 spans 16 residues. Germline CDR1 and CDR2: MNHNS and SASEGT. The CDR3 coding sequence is TGTGCCAGCAGTGAAGTCTGGGGCAGGGGCACAGATACGCAGTATTTT. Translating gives CASSEVWGRGTDTQYF.

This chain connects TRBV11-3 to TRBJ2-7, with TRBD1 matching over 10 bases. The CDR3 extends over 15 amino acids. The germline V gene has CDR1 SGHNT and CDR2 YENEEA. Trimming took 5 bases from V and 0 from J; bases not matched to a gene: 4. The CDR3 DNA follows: TGTGCCAGCAGCCCCCGGGACAGGGGCTCCTACGAGCAGTACTTC. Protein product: CASSPRDRGSYEQYF.

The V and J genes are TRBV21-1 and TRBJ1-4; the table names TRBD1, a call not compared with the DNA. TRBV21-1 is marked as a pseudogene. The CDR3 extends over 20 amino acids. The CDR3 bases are TGTGCCAGCAGCAAAGAGGGGGACAGGGGGTACCAGCCTGATTATGAAAAACTGTTTTTT. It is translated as CASSKEGDRGYQPDYEKLFF.

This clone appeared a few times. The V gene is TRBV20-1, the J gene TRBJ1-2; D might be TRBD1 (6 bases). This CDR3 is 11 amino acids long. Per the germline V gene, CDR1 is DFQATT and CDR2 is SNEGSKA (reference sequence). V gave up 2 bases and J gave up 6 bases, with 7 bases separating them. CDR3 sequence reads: CSARSGDGYTF. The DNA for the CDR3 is TGCAGTGCTAGATCAGGGGATGGCTACACCTTC.